Below are 28 T cell receptor beta chains sequenced from a single sample in a study of T cells in Graves' hyperthyroidism and ophthalmopathy. Amplified TCR beta CDR3 regions came from RNA transcripts. HTBI primers were used for first-round RT-PCR of the TCR CDR3. Via MiXCR, TCRdb re-called the multiplex PCR reads, giving one row per CDR3 protein. Of roughly 710,000 distinct CDR3 sequences listed, about a third were seen once; the top ten hold around a third. The sequenced sample consisted of blood. All receptors derive from a woman aged 40 to 50 with Graves' hyperthyroidism.

This clonotype was recorded only once. The germline gene is not matched at one end of the junction; a read error may be the cause. V gene TRBV7-7 combines with J gene TRBJ2-7; 13 nucleotides agree with TRBD2. The closer fit of TRBJ2-1 to the DNA end suggests the J call may be wrong. The CDR3 runs to 16 residues. Germline CDR1 SSHAT, CDR2 FNYEAQ (reference sequence). The CDR3 protein is CASSPGLAGPQDEQFF. The CDR3 nucleotides read TGTGCTAGCAGCCCGGGACTAGCGGGACCGCAGGATGAGCAGTTCTTC.

CDR3 nucleotide sequence: TGTGCCACCAGCAGACAGGGGGCTAACTATGGCTACACCTTC. Amino acids: CATSRQGANYGYTF. The chain uses TRBV15 and TRBJ1-2, with 7 bases matching TRBD1. Germline CDR1 is LNHNV and CDR2 is YYDKDF (reference sequence). V trimming: 2 bases; J trimming: 0 bases; junction bases outside the gene matches: 0. The CDR3 extends over 14 amino acids.

This clonotype has at least ten counts. The chain has TRBV20-1 and TRBJ1-2, with D maybe TRBD1 (5 bases). Trimming pared 0 bases from V and 4 bases from J, leaving 9 bases between. Germline V gene lookup returns CDR1 DFQATT and CDR2 SNEGSKA (reference sequence). This CDR3 has 13 amino acids. The CDR3 reads CSARDAGLYGYTF. The CDR3, as DNA: TGCAGTGCTAGAGATGCAGGGCTCTATGGCTACACCTTC.

This clonotype was counted ten times or more. V and J are TRBV12-3 or TRBV12-4 and TRBJ1-3, with D hard to call. Trimming left V 5 bases short and J 0 bases short, with 11 bases between. This CDR3 contains 15 residues. The CDR3 DNA reads TGTGCCAGCAGTCCGTCCGTGCACTCTGGAAACACCATATATTTT. It yields the protein CASSPSVHSGNTIYF.

This clonotype was seen many times. The V gene is TRBV7-2, the J gene TRBJ2-5, with D unresolved. Deletions cut 5 bases from V and 3 bases from J, with 16 bases between. The CDR3 runs 15 residues. From germline, CDR1 is SGHTA and CDR2 FQGNSA. The CDR3, as DNA: TGTGCCAGCAGCGCTCCAGGCAGGAAGAAAGAGACCCAGTACTTC. Encoded protein: CASSAPGRKKETQYF.

This sequence joins TRBV25-1 and TRBJ2-7; 8 bases match TRBD1. The V gene's germline CDR1 is MGHDK and CDR2 SYGVNS. The CDR3 is 15 residues long. Trimming at V came to 6 bases and at J to 4 bases, leaving 11 bases not matched to a gene. The CDR3 reads CASSVRAGGAYEQYF. The CDR3 nucleotides are TGTGCCAGCAGCGTTCGGGCAGGGGGCGCGTACGAGCAGTACTTC.

This clonotype was seen more than once but under ten times. The gene calls are TRBV7-9 and TRBJ2-7; D gene ambiguous. Germline V gives CDR1 SEHNR, CDR2 FQNEAQ (reference sequence). The CDR3 has 14 residues. V shed 6 bases and J shed 2 bases, with 14 bases lying between them. In DNA form, the CDR3 reads TGTGCCAGCAGTTACCCTCTCCAAGCCTACGAGCAGTACTTC. Amino acid sequence: CASSYPLQAYEQYF. The full variable domain, in which reference TRBV7-9 and TRBJ2-7 provide the parts outside the CDR3, is DTGVSQNPRHKITKRGQNVTFRCDPISEHNRLYWYRQTLGQGPEFLTYFQNEAQLEKSRLLSDRFSAERPKGSFSTLEIQRTEQGDSAMYLCASSYPLQAYEQYFGPGTRLTVT.

The table lists this clonotype with many counts. The gene calls are TRBV25-1 and TRBJ1-5; D unresolved. The CDR3 covers 14 residues. The germline CDR1 and CDR2 sequences are MGHDK and SYGVNS. The germline V and J ends were trimmed by 3 bases and 5 bases, with 11 bases remaining between them. CDR3 residues: CASSDNGFHQPQHF. The CDR3 nucleotides are TGTGCCAGCAGTGATAATGGGTTCCATCAGCCCCAGCATTTT.

This clonotype has a handful of counts. One end of the junction varies from germline; a read error may be responsible. The gene calls are TRBV30 and TRBJ1-2; D gene unclear. Germline V CDR1 and CDR2: GTSNPN, SVGIG (reference sequence). This CDR3 region has 12 residues. The chain's CDR3 is CAWSSGPLLGPF. In DNA form, the CDR3 reads TGTGCCTGGAGTTCCGGACCGCTATTAGGGCCCTTC.

This clonotype was seen at least ten times. The V gene is TRBV15, the J gene TRBJ2-7; D gene uncertain. Germline CDR1 is LNHNV and CDR2 is YYDKDF (reference sequence). The CDR3 extends over 14 amino acids. Deletions cut 0 bases from V and 2 bases from J, with 8 bases between. The CDR3 spells CATSREGRPYEQYF. The CDR3 DNA reads TGTGCCACCAGCAGAGAGGGCAGGCCCTACGAGCAGTACTTC.

The gene calls are TRBV4-2 and TRBJ2-6; D is uncertain. The CDR3 contains 15 residues. V was pared by 1 base and J by 4 bases, with 8 bases between. The V gene's germline CDR1 is LGHNA and CDR2 YNFKEQ. This CDR3 is CASSQVWVGANVLTF. CDR3 DNA: TGTGCCAGCAGCCAAGTATGGGTGGGGGCCAACGTCCTGACTTTC.

This clonotype was detected only a few times. The chain carries TRBV10-3 and TRBJ2-3; D possibly corresponds to TRBD2 (6 bases). The CDR3 has 14 amino acids. The V end was cut by 7 bases, the J end by 0 bases, with 11 bases between. Germline V lookup: CDR1 ENHRY, CDR2 SYGVKD. The chain's CDR3 is CAIKRVGSTDTQYF. The CDR3 DNA reads as TGTGCCATCAAGCGGGTGGGGAGCACAGATACGCAGTATTTT.

The chain combines TRBV7-9 with TRBJ2-5; either TRBD1 or TRBD2 may supply D (6 bases each). The germline gives CDR1 SEHNR, CDR2 FQNEAQ (reference sequence). The V gene lost 8 bases and the J gene lost 2 bases, with 15 bases spanning the gap. This CDR3 comprises 14 residues. CDR3 in DNA: TGTGCCAGCTCACGAGGGGGGCAACAAGAGACCCAGTACTTC. Translation gives CASSRGGQQETQYF.

This clonotype was counted a few times. The chain has TRBV28 and TRBJ1-5; D may be TRBD1 (5 bases). Germline values: CDR1 MDHEN, CDR2 SYDVKM. The CDR3 contains 14 residues. The ends were cut back, 3 bases at V and 7 bases at J, with 13 bases in the middle. CDR3 in amino acids: CASSLRGAWQPQHF. The CDR3 DNA reads as TGTGCCAGCAGTTTGAGAGGGGCTTGGCAGCCCCAGCATTTT. Using reference TRBV28 and TRBJ1-5 for the parts outside the CDR3, the full variable domain is DVKVTQSSRYLVKRTGEKVFLECVQDMDHENMFWYRQDPGLGLRLIYFSYDVKMKEKGDIPEGYSVSREKKERFSLILESASTNQTSMYLCASSLRGAWQPQHFGDGTRLSIL.

This clonotype was detected ten times or more. This sequence joins TRBV3-1 and TRBJ2-5; D uncertain. Germline V gives CDR1 LGHDT, CDR2 YNNKEL (reference sequence). Trimming left V 1 base short and J 2 bases short, with 8 bases between. The CDR3 loop spans 14 amino acids. The CDR3 region is CASSQAQGQETQYF. The CDR3 bases are TGTGCCAGCAGCCAAGCACAAGGGCAAGAGACCCAGTACTTC.

This clonotype has at least ten counts. This chain joins TRBV5-8 and TRBJ2-6; D not resolved. V lost 3 bases, J lost 8 bases, and 6 bases lay in between. Germline V lookup: CDR1 SGHTS, CDR2 YDEGEE. The CDR3 totals 12 residues. The chain's CDR3 is CASSSGSNVLTF. CDR3 nucleotide sequence: TGTGCCAGCAGCTCCGGGTCCAACGTCCTGACTTTC. The full variable domain, completed using reference TRBV5-8 and TRBJ2-6, is EAGVTQSPTHLIKTRGQQATLRCSPISGHTSVYWYQQALGLGLQFLLWYDEGEERNRGNFPPRFSGRQFPNYSSELNVNALELEDSALYLCASSSGSNVLTFGAGSRLTVL.

This clonotype has ten or more counts. The chain links TRBV7-2 to TRBJ2-5; 9 positions agree with TRBD1. The trim removed 4 bases at V and 3 bases at J, leaving 12 bases unmatched. The CDR3 covers 17 residues. Germline V gene lookup returns CDR1 SGHTA and CDR2 FQGNSA. CDR3 residues: CASSSQRLTGGKETQYF. In DNA, the CDR3 is TGTGCCAGCAGCTCGCAGCGGTTGACAGGGGGGAAAGAGACCCAGTACTTC. Filled out from reference TRBV7-2 and TRBJ2-5, the complete variable domain reads GAGVSQSPSNKVTEKGKDVELRCDPISGHTALYWYRQSLGQGLEFLIYFQGNSAPDKSGLPSDRFSAERTGGSVSTLTIQRTQQEDSAVYLCASSSQRLTGGKETQYFGPGTRLLVL.

The V gene is TRBV29-1, the J gene TRBJ1-2, with TRBD1 matching 11 bases. This CDR3 has 14 residues. Germline values: CDR1 SQVTM, CDR2 ANQGSEA. CDR3 residues: CSDRTGGAWYGYTF. Here the CDR3 DNA reads TGCAGTGACAGGACAGGGGGCGCGTGGTATGGCTACACCTTC. Supplemented by reference TRBV29-1 and TRBJ1-2, the full variable domain reads SAVISQKPSRDICQRGTSLTIQCQVDSQVTMMFWYRQQPGQSLTLIATANQGSEATYESGFVIDKFPISRPNLTFSTLTVSNMSPEDSSIYLCSDRTGGAWYGYTFGSGTRLTVV.

The rearrangement links TRBV5-4 to TRBJ1-2, with D tentatively TRBD1 (5 bases). CDR1 SGHNT and CDR2 YYREEE come from the germline V gene (reference sequence). CDR3 length equals 12 residues. Trimming took off 0 bases at V and 14 bases at J, with 14 bases between the two ends. The CDR3 sequence: CASSLVTGLETF. DNA for the CDR3: TGTGCCAGCAGCTTGGTAACAGGCCTAGAAACCTTC.

This clonotype was counted ten times or more. The chain recombines TRBV25-1 with TRBJ2-7; D not resolved. From germline, CDR1 is MGHDK and CDR2 SYGVNS. Trimming took 5 bases from V and 2 from J, leaving 4 bases between them. The CDR3 contains 11 residues. CDR3 DNA: TGTGCCAGCAGTACCCCCTACGAGCAGTACTTC. This encodes CASSTPYEQYF.

The J gene is TRBJ2-5, the V gene TRBV29-1; a possible D gene is TRBD2 (6 bases). V gave up 3 bases and J gave up 5 bases, with 16 bases separating them. Per germline, CDR1 SQVTM and CDR2 ANQGSEA. The CDR3 consists of 14 residues. CDR3 nucleotide sequence: TGCAGCGTTGACGACGGGGACTCGGGCGAGACCCAGTACTTC. Its translation is CSVDDGDSGETQYF.

In its sample, this clonotype was seen a few times. One end of the junction varies from germline; a read error may be responsible. The chain has TRBV12-3 or TRBV12-4 and TRBJ1-4, with 10 nucleotides matching TRBD1. This CDR3 spans 14 amino acids. CDR3 nucleotides: TGTGCCGGCAGGCCCGGGACAGGGGTCGAAAAACTGTTTTTT. Protein sequence: CAGRPGTGVEKLFF.

On this clonotype itself: With a much larger clone just one base away, this may be a read error. This chain uses TRBV9 with TRBJ1-2; perhaps TRBD1 as D (6 bases). The CDR3 length is 15 residues. Looked up from germline, CDR1 is SGDLS and CDR2 is YYNGEE. V lost 0 bases to trimming and J lost 0 bases, with 9 bases between them. This chain's CDR3 is CASSVGGRANYGYTF. The CDR3 nucleotides read TGTGCCAGCAGCGTAGGGGGGCGAGCTAACTATGGCTACACCTTC.

The table lists this clonotype with a few counts. In DNA form, the CDR3 reads TGTGCCAGCACCAAGATACACCAGGGTCCGACGCAGCCCCAGCATTTT. Amino acids: CASTKIHQGPTQPQHF. The rearrangement links TRBV10-3 to TRBJ1-5, with D possibly TRBD1 on 5 matching bases. CDR3 length: 16 residues. Trimming shortened V by 10 bases and J by 7 bases, and 26 bases separated the two germline ends. The germline V gene has CDR1 ENHRY and CDR2 SYGVKD.

The gene calls are TRBV24-1 and TRBJ2-5, with unresolved D. The length of the CDR3 is 14 residues. The V end was cut by 5 bases, the J end by 3 bases, with 12 bases between. Germline V gene lookup returns CDR1 KGHDR and CDR2 SFDVKD. The CDR3 nucleotides read TGTGCCACCAGTGTCAGCGCCAGCGAAGAGACCCAGTACTTC. Its protein is CATSVSASEETQYF.

J is TRBJ1-6 and V is TRBV6-1; a weak D match, TRBD1 (5 bases). Trimming shortened V by 7 bases and J by 10 bases, and 20 bases separated the two germline ends. The CDR3 sequence is 15 residues long. From germline, CDR1 is MNHNS and CDR2 SASEGT. The CDR3 protein is CASTPLAGFGSPLHF. CDR3 sequence (DNA): TGTGCCAGCACCCCTTTGGCAGGGTTTGGGTCACCCCTCCACTTT.

In the case of this clonotype: Relative to the germline gene, one junction end is altered; a read error may explain this. The V gene is TRBV11-2, the J gene TRBJ2-2; perhaps TRBD1 as D (6 bases). CDR3 length: 17 residues. Germline V gives CDR1 SGHAT, CDR2 FQNNGV. CDR3 nucleotides: TGTACCAGCAGCATAGTAGGGTCAGGGGTTCGCACCGGGGAGCTGTTTTTT. Its protein is CTSSIVGSGVRTGELFF.

This rearrangement joins TRBV7-3 to TRBJ1-1; D call uncertain. The CDR3 consists of 15 residues. CDR1 and CDR2 (germline): SGHTA, FQGTGA. The V end lost 3 bases, the J end lost 1 base, and 12 bases lay between the germline ends. CDR3 protein: CASSLGIIGNTEAFF. The CDR3, as DNA: TGTGCCAGCAGCTTGGGAATCATAGGGAACACTGAAGCTTTCTTT.